One sample yielded the 12 T cell receptor beta chains listed below, sequenced in a study of shared clonotypes between healthy human individuals. Here immunoSEQ multiplex PCR was the method, and the copy in TCRdb shows in-frame clones only, minus some. This sample carries more than 850,000 clones, around 82% of them seen once, and the ten largest clones take around 0.47%. Sequenced: memory CD4+ T cells from PBMCs. Subset given: CD45RA-negative fraction. The receptor source for this set is a man aged 18 to 30 in good health. Some clones in this sample may be carry-over from other donors' samples.

The rearrangement uses TRBV29-1 and TRBJ2-1, with D uncertain. The germline gives CDR1 SQVTM, CDR2 ANQGSEA. V was pared by 7 bases and J by 15 bases, with 19 bases between. The CDR3 is 11 residues long. The CDR3 DNA sequence: TGCAGCGGAATGACGGATTTGCGAGGGTTCTTC. Residues: CSGMTDLRGFF.

This chain uses TRBV4-2 with TRBJ1-1; D is possibly TRBD1 (5 bases). Germline assignment: CDR1 LGHNA and CDR2 YNFKEQ. V lost 0 bases, J lost 0 bases, and 14 bases lay in between. The CDR3 spans 17 residues. The CDR3 region has the DNA TGTGCCAGCAGCCAAGACTATGGGACGGCTATGAACACTGAAGCTTTCTTT. Translating it yields CASSQDYGTAMNTEAFF.

The CDR3 region is CASSSGNLNTGELFF. The CDR3 nucleotides read TGTGCCAGCAGCTCCGGGAATCTCAACACCGGGGAGCTGTTTTTT. This chain joins TRBV7-8 and TRBJ2-2; a possible D gene is TRBD2 (5 bases). Trimming left V 4 bases short and J 2 bases short, with 11 bases between. Germline V lookup: CDR1 SGHVS, CDR2 FQNEAQ. This CDR3 is built from 15 residues.

This clone appeared once. The J gene is TRBJ1-2, the V gene TRBV30; no firm D call. With 7 bases removed from V and 3 bases from J, the gap between germline ends came to 9 bases. CDR3 size: 11 residues. CDR1 and CDR2 (germline): GTSNPN, SVGIG (reference sequence). DNA of the CDR3: TGTGCCTCTAAGAGGGACTATGGCTACACCTTC. This codes for CASKRDYGYTF. Variable domain in full (rest from reference TRBV30 and TRBJ1-2): SQTIHQWPATLVQPVGSPLSLECTVEGTSNPNLYWYRQAAGRGLQLLFYSVGIGQISSEVPQNLSASRPQDRQFILSSKKLLLSDSGFYLCASKRDYGYTFGSGTRLTVV.

This clone was seen ten or more times. The chain links TRBV5-6 to TRBJ2-7; D unclear. This CDR3 is built from 16 residues. V lost 1 base to trimming and J lost 0 bases, with 14 bases between them. CDR1 is SGHDT and CDR2 is YYEEEE in the germline V gene. CDR3 sequence (DNA): TGTGCCAGCAGCTTGTTCGCCGGCGACCGCTCCTACGAGCAGTACTTC. It yields the protein CASSLFAGDRSYEQYF.

The chain uses TRBV5-6 and TRBJ2-1; 9 bases match TRBD2. The CDR3 runs 19 residues. V shed 4 bases, J shed 3 bases, and the junction held 17 bases outside the gene matches. Germline CDR1 and CDR2: SGHDT and YYEEEE. Here the CDR3 reads CASSPLTTAGGNLYNEQFF. The CDR3 DNA reads TGTGCCAGCAGCCCACTAACTACAGCGGGAGGAAATCTCTACAATGAGCAGTTCTTC.

Ten or more counts support this clone. The rearrangement joins TRBV9 to TRBJ2-5; 11 bases fit TRBD2. The junction had 11 bases not matched to a gene; V was cut back by 4 bases and J by 9 bases. CDR3 size: 15 residues. Germline CDR1 SGDLS, CDR2 YYNGEE. CDR3 coding DNA: TGTGCCAGCAGCACCGGGACTAGCGGCCCCGTGGCCCAGTACTTC. It is translated as CASSTGTSGPVAQYF.

The genes are TRBV6-1 and TRBJ2-1; TRBD1 agrees at 7 bases. The CDR3 runs 15 residues. Germline CDR1 reads MNHNS; CDR2 reads SASEGT. Germline trimming cut 2 bases from V and 2 bases from J; bases unmatched to any gene: 3. CDR3 sequence: CASSELGTAYNEQFF. The CDR3 DNA reads TGTGCCAGCAGTGAACTGGGGACAGCCTACAATGAGCAGTTCTTC.

This sequence joins TRBV13 and TRBJ2-3, with 8 bases aligning to TRBD2. The ends lost 1 base at V and 13 bases at J; junction bases unmatched: 7. Germline-derived CDR1 and CDR2 are PRHDT and FYEKMQ (reference sequence). The CDR3 totals 13 residues. In DNA form, the CDR3 reads TGTGCCAGCAGCTTAGCTCGACTAGCGCCCAAGTATTTT. Encoded protein: CASSLARLAPKYF.

On this clone itself: The same CDR3 can be traced to other DNA sequences in this sample. V is TRBV7-9 and J is TRBJ1-1; 7 nucleotides line up with TRBD1. V shed 0 bases and J 2 bases; nucleotides not matched to a gene: 6. Per germline, CDR1 SEHNR and CDR2 FQNEAQ (reference sequence). The CDR3 covers 16 residues. The CDR3 spells CASSLARDSSNTEAFF. CDR3 DNA: TGTGCCAGCAGCTTAGCACGGGACAGCTCAAACACTGAAGCTTTCTTT.

As regards this clone: This may arise from a read error, as a much more abundant clone is one base away. This chain joins TRBV28 and TRBJ2-2; 9 nucleotides line up with TRBD1. After removal of 6 bases from V and 0 bases from J, the junction contained 2 bases not matched to a gene. The CDR3 runs 15 residues. The germline V gene has CDR1 MDHEN and CDR2 SYDVKM. The chain's CDR3 is CASRTGGANTGELFF. DNA of the CDR3: TGTGCCAGCAGAACAGGGGGCGCGAACACCGGGGAGCTGTTTTTT.

CDR3 coding DNA: TGCGCCAGCAGCCAAGCCCCTAGCGCCGGCTACAATGAGCAGTTCTTC. It encodes CASSQAPSAGYNEQFF. The chain employs TRBV4-1 and TRBJ2-1, with D perhaps matching TRBD2 (6 bases). Between the trimmed V and J ends, which lost 1 base and 3 bases, there was a span of 13 bases. Germline V gives CDR1 MGHRA, CDR2 YSYEKL. This CDR3 spans 16 amino acids.